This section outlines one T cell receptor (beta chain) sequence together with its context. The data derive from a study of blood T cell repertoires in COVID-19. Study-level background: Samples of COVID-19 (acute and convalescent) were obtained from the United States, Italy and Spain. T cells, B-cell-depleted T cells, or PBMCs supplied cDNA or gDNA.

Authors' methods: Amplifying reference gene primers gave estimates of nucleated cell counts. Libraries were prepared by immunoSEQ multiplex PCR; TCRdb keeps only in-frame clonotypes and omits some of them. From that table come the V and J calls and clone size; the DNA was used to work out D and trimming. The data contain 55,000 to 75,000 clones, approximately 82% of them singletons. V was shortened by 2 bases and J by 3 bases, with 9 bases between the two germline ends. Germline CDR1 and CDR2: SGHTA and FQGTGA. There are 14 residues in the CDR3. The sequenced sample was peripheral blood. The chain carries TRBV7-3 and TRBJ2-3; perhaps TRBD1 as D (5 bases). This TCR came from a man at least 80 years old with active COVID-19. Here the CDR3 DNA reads TGTGCCAGCAGCTTATCAGGGAAGACAGATACGCAGTATTTT. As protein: CASSLSGKTDTQYF.